Listed here are 3 T cell receptor beta chains from one sample, sequenced in a study of CD8 T cells in ankylosing spondylitis (dated by TCRdb to about 2017). These receptors' targets are unknown. Library construction relied on 5' RACE. Sequencer: Illumina HiSeq 2500. Starting from the raw public reads, TCRdb applied fastp trimming at Q25, assembled clones with MiXCR and retained in-frame beta chains. Rows merge per CDR3 protein into single entries with the most common DNA and genes. In all, the sample holds roughly 350,000 distinct CDR3 sequences, and 8% of those were seen once. 13% to 15% of the sample lies in the top ten. The study at large found these results: A TCR beta motif of roughly 8 highly homologous amino acid variants appeared characteristic of blood from ankylosing spondylitis patients.

The sequenced sample consisted of blood, either unsorted or a sorted T cell fraction (not recorded which). These TCRs come from a male donor with ankylosing spondylitis.

This clonotype has a count of ten or more. The V call is TRBV30, the J call TRBJ2-1; TRBD2 matches at 9 bases. The J segment lost 9 bases and the V segment lost 4 bases, leaving 4 bases of the junction unmatched. CDR1 and CDR2 (germline): GTSNPN, SVGIG (reference sequence). This CDR3 contains 12 residues. CDR3 residues: CAWTSGTIEQFF. CDR3 in DNA: TGTGCCTGGACTAGCGGGACGATTGAGCAGTTCTTC.

The CDR3 coding sequence is TGTGCCAGCCAAATCGTTATTGATGGCAGTCAGCCCCAGCATTTT. It specifies CASQIVIDGSQPQHF. V usage is TRBV6-1 and J usage is TRBJ1-5; D is unclear. Trimming took 8 bases from V and 6 from J, leaving 20 bases between them. This CDR3 has 15 residues. Germline V gene lookup returns CDR1 MNHNS and CDR2 SASEGT.

This clonotype was seen ten or more times. The rearrangement links TRBV25-1 to TRBJ2-7; TRBD1 agrees at 8 bases. This CDR3 has 15 amino acids. The V and J ends lost 1 base and 7 bases, in that order; junction bases with no gene match: 9. CDR1 and CDR2 (germline): MGHDK, SYGVNS. The CDR3 reads CASSEWNRGVLEQYF. The CDR3 bases are TGTGCCAGCAGTGAATGGAACAGGGGGGTCTTGGAGCAGTACTTC.